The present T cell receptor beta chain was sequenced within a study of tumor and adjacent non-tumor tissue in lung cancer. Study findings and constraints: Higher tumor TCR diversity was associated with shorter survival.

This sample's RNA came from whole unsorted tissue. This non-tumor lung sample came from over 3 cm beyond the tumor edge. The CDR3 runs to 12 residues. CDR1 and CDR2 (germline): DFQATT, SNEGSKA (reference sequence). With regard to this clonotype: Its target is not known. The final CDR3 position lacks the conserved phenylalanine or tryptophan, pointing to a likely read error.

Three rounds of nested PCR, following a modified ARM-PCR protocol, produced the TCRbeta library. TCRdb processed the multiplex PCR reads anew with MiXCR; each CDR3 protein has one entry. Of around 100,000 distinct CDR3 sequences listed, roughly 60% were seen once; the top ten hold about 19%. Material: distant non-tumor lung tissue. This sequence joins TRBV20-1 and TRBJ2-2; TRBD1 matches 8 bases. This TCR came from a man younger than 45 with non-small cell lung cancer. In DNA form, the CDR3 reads TGCAGCGCACAGGGGGGCACAGGGAAGCTGTTTATT. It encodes CSAQGGTGKLFI.